The 27 T cell receptor beta chains reported below all come from one sample, sequenced in a study of pediatric ulcerative colitis (dated by TCRdb to about 2019). Library prep was done by the immunoSEQ multiplex PCR assay. Imported from immuneACCESS, the table was reduced by TCRdb to in-frame sequences with V and J called. These copies leave out some clones; in studies compared against another copy, an unresolved V gene accounts for under half, and the cause of the remainder is not known. Here the sample has 40,000 to 55,000 clones; about four fifths occur a single time. Together, the top ten hold over 3% of the sample. During colonoscopy, one to two rectal pinch biopsies were obtained for research purposes. The sequenced material came from gut tissue. Every receptor here comes from a girl aged 5 to 17 with moderate ulcerative colitis.

The chain employs TRBV5-4 and TRBJ2-3; 8 nucleotides align to TRBD2. Trimming removed 4 bases from V and 0 bases from J; junction bases left unmatched: 10. The V gene's germline CDR1 is SGHNT and CDR2 YYREEE (reference sequence). CDR3 size: 17 residues. DNA of the CDR3: TGTGCCAGCAGCCGGAGTTTAGCGGGGCCTAGCACAGATACGCAGTATTTT. The encoded protein is CASSRSLAGPSTDTQYF.

The rearrangement uses TRBV6-6 and TRBJ1-6, with D perhaps TRBD1 (6 bases). CDR3 length: 15 amino acids. V lost 5 bases and J 8 bases, leaving 16 bases between the germline ends. The germline CDR1 and CDR2 sequences are MNHNY and SVGAGI (reference sequence). The CDR3 reads CASSPSFRGDSPLHF. In DNA form, the CDR3 reads TGTGCCAGCAGTCCCTCTTTTAGGGGGGATTCACCCCTCCACTTT.

The V call is TRBV4-3, the J call TRBJ2-1; 7 bases match TRBD1. The CDR3 runs 14 residues. The junction had 8 bases not matched to a gene; V was cut back by 3 bases and J by 9 bases. The germline gives CDR1 LGHNA, CDR2 YSLEER. This CDR3 reads CASSHHQTGSEQFF. Here the CDR3 DNA reads TGCGCCAGCAGCCACCACCAGACAGGGAGTGAGCAGTTCTTC.

This clone has a single count. This chain joins TRBV2 and TRBJ2-1; TRBD1 aligns across 7 bases. This CDR3 comprises 13 residues. Per the germline V gene, CDR1 is SNHLY and CDR2 is FYNNEI. Trimming removed 9 bases from V and 6 bases from J; junction bases left unmatched: 8. The CDR3 DNA follows: TGTGCCAGAGAACAGGGGTTAGGCAATGAGCAGTTCTTC. This codes for CAREQGLGNEQFF.

The chain links TRBV28 to TRBJ2-2, with D possibly being TRBD1 (6 bases). CDR1 and CDR2 from the germline V gene are MDHEN and SYDVKM. This CDR3 spans 14 amino acids. V lost 5 bases, J lost 5 bases, and 12 bases lay in between. CDR3 amino acids: CASSRLQGTGELFF. For the CDR3, the DNA is TGTGCCAGCAGTCGTCTACAGGGAACCGGGGAGCTGTTTTTT.

The chain is built from TRBV29-1 and TRBJ1-5; 8 bases fit TRBD1. The CDR3 sequence is 14 residues long. Losses at the gene ends were 2 bases for V and 6 bases for J; bases not matched to a gene: 6. CDR1 and CDR2 (germline): SQVTM, ANQGSEA. The DNA for the CDR3 is TGCAGCGTTGAACTCGGAACAGGGGGTCAGCCCCAGCATTTT. Translating gives CSVELGTGGQPQHF. Full variable domain (missing parts from reference TRBV29-1 and TRBJ1-5): SAVISQKPSRDICQRGTSLTIQCQVDSQVTMMFWYRQQPGQSLTLIATANQGSEATYESGFVIDKFPISRPNLTFSTLTVSNMSPEDSSIYLCSVELGTGGQPQHFGDGTRLSIL.

The rearrangement uses TRBV18 and TRBJ2-5; the D gene is possibly TRBD1 (6 bases). CDR1 KGHSH and CDR2 LQKENI come from the germline V gene. This CDR3 is built from 15 residues. The V end was cut by 5 bases, the J end by 4 bases, with 17 bases between. This CDR3 is CASSKPLDRRETQYF. Here the CDR3 DNA reads TGTGCCAGCTCAAAGCCACTGGACAGAAGAGAGACCCAGTACTTC.

The chain couples TRBV7-2 to TRBJ1-5, with D maybe TRBD1 (5 bases). Germline V gene sequence: CDR1 SGHTA, CDR2 FQGNSA. CDR3 length: 17 amino acids. V lost 1 base, J lost 0 bases, and 13 bases lay in between. DNA of the CDR3: TGTGCCAGCAGCTTAGTGCCTTGGGGGGATAGCAATCAGCCCCAGCATTTT. It yields the protein CASSLVPWGDSNQPQHF.

This clone appeared a single time. CDR3 coding DNA: TGTGCCAGCACTCCCGGCCCGGGGGGGCAAGAGACCCAGTACTTC. It is translated as CASTPGPGGQETQYF. The chain recombines TRBV6-1 with TRBJ2-5, with 8 bases lining up with TRBD2. V lost 7 bases, J lost 2 bases, and 9 bases stayed unmatched. This CDR3 region has 15 residues. Germline CDR1 is MNHNS and CDR2 is SASEGT.

This sequence joins TRBV19 and TRBJ1-2; TRBD1 matches 7 bases. The CDR3 is made up of 14 amino acids. The germline V gene encodes CDR1 LNHDA and CDR2 SQIVND (reference sequence). The V and J ends lost 7 bases and 3 bases, in that order; junction bases with no gene match: 8. The CDR3 sequence is CASTPGTVDYGYTF. Here the CDR3 DNA reads TGTGCCAGTACCCCCGGGACAGTAGACTATGGCTACACCTTC.

The rearrangement joins TRBV27 to TRBJ2-7, with 11 bases lining up with TRBD1. V was pared by 1 base and J by 2 bases, with 7 bases of the junction left unmatched. This CDR3 has 17 residues. The germline CDR1 and CDR2 sequences are MNHEY and SMNVEV (reference sequence). CDR3 nucleotides: TGTGCCAGCAGTTTATTGGCCCCGGGACAGGGGGCCTACGAGCAGTACTTC. This sequence encodes CASSLLAPGQGAYEQYF.

This clone was counted only a few times. CDR3 sequence: CASSRGTSGDNEQFF. The CDR3 DNA is TGTGCCAGCAGCCGCGGGACTAGCGGAGACAATGAGCAGTTCTTC. This chain joins TRBV5-6 and TRBJ2-1; 11 positions match TRBD2. There are 15 residues in the CDR3. Germline CDR1 reads SGHDT; CDR2 reads YYEEEE. V shed 4 bases, J shed 5 bases, and the junction held 5 bases outside the gene matches.

The gene calls are TRBV7-3 and TRBJ2-7, with 8 bases aligning to TRBD1. The V segment lost 4 bases and the J segment 5 bases; nucleotides outside the gene matches: 7. Germline assignment: CDR1 SGHTA and CDR2 FQGTGA. The length of the CDR3 is 14 residues. CDR3 DNA sequence: TGTGCCAGCAGCTATACGGACAGGGAGGACGAGCAGTACTTC. It specifies CASSYTDREDEQYF.

V is TRBV29-1 and J is TRBJ1-3, with D unclear. This CDR3 region has 12 residues. Trimming removed 5 bases at V and 3 bases at J, with 8 bases between. Germline lookup yields CDR1 SQVTM and CDR2 ANQGSEA. CDR3 nucleotide sequence: TGCAGCGTTTCACCGGGTGGAAACACCATATATTTT. This encodes CSVSPGGNTIYF.

V and J are TRBV19 and TRBJ1-5; 7 nucleotides line up with TRBD1. Germline trimming cut 3 bases from V and 3 bases from J; bases unmatched to any gene: 11. The germline gives CDR1 LNHDA, CDR2 SQIVND (reference sequence). The CDR3 covers 17 residues. The CDR3 DNA reads TGTGCCAGTAGTATTCGCAGGGGGGATTCCCCCAATCAGCCCCAGCATTTT. Protein sequence: CASSIRRGDSPNQPQHF.

The CDR3: CASSLAASVNNEQFF. In nucleotides, the CDR3 is TGTGCCAGCAGCTTGGCGGCTAGCGTCAACAATGAGCAGTTCTTC. This chain joins TRBV5-4 and TRBJ2-1; tentative D call: TRBD2 (6 bases). The V and J ends lost 0 bases and 5 bases respectively, with 12 bases between them. The CDR3 totals 15 residues. Per the germline V gene, CDR1 is SGHNT and CDR2 is YYREEE (reference sequence).

The chain carries TRBV9 and TRBJ2-1; D is unclear. Germline V gene lookup returns CDR1 SGDLS and CDR2 YYNGEE. V was pared by 0 bases and J by 4 bases, with 8 bases between. The CDR3 is 14 residues long. This chain's CDR3 is CASSVGQRYNEQFF. The DNA for the CDR3 is TGTGCCAGCAGCGTAGGCCAAAGGTACAATGAGCAGTTCTTC.

V is TRBV14 and J is TRBJ1-3; a possible D gene is TRBD1 (5 bases). The V gene's germline CDR1 is SGHDN and CDR2 FVKESK. The CDR3 sequence is 16 residues long. Trimming left V 3 bases short and J 4 bases short, with 16 bases between. CDR3 DNA: TGTGCCAGCAGCCACCCAGGAGGGGCGAAGGGAAACACCATATATTTT. The encoded protein is CASSHPGGAKGNTIYF.

The rearrangement uses TRBV7-9 and TRBJ2-5; D gene unclear. The length of the CDR3 is 12 residues. V gave up 3 bases and J gave up 2 bases, with 4 bases separating them. Germline CDR1 reads SEHNR; CDR2 reads FQNEAQ (reference sequence). In DNA form, the CDR3 reads TGTGCCAGCAGCTTGATGCAAGAGACCCAGTACTTC. It encodes CASSLMQETQYF.

The chain has TRBV9 and TRBJ1-1; D not certain. CDR3 length equals 13 residues. V dropped 1 base and J dropped 1 base, with 5 bases sitting between them. The germline V gene encodes CDR1 SGDLS and CDR2 YYNGEE. For the CDR3, the DNA is TGTGCCAGCAGCGTAACACAGAACACTGAAGCTTTCTTT. This codes for CASSVTQNTEAFF. Using reference TRBV9 and TRBJ1-1 for the parts outside the CDR3, the full variable domain is DSGVTQTPKHLITATGQRVTLRCSPRSGDLSVYWYQQSLDQGLQFLIQYYNGEERAKGNILERFSAQQFPDLHSELNLSSLELGDSALYFCASSVTQNTEAFFGQGTRLTVV.

The V and J genes are TRBV14 and TRBJ1-1, with TRBD1 identical over 9 bases. Looked up from germline, CDR1 is SGHDN and CDR2 is FVKESK. This CDR3 contains 15 residues. V was pared by 2 bases and J by 1 base, with 2 bases of the junction left unmatched. CDR3 bases: TGTGCCAGCAGCCAACTGACAGGGGGGAACACTGAAGCTTTCTTT. Translation gives CASSQLTGGNTEAFF.

This chain joins TRBV18 and TRBJ1-1; no clear D. Trimming shortened V by 3 bases and J by 3 bases, and 14 bases separated the two germline ends. From germline, CDR1 is KGHSH and CDR2 LQKENI. This CDR3 has 15 residues. The CDR3: CASSPSSTDYTEAFF. The CDR3 DNA reads as TGTGCCAGCTCACCCTCCTCCACGGATTACACTGAAGCTTTCTTT.

The rearrangement links TRBV5-1 to TRBJ2-1; 14 bases match TRBD2. Trimming at V came to 7 bases and at J to 6 bases, leaving 6 bases not matched to a gene. The length of the CDR3 is 15 residues. The germline V gene encodes CDR1 SGHRS and CDR2 YFSETQ. The CDR3 region has the DNA TGCGCCAGCGAACCGGGACTAGCGGGAGTCAATGAGCAGTTCTTC. The encoded protein is CASEPGLAGVNEQFF.

The genes are TRBV5-1 and TRBJ2-3; 7 bases are shared with TRBD1. The germline CDR1 and CDR2 sequences are SGHRS and YFSETQ. This CDR3 has 14 residues. Trimming at V came to 6 bases and at J to 0 bases, leaving 4 bases not matched to a gene. In DNA, the CDR3 is TGCGCCAGCAATGGCAGGGGGAGCACAGATACGCAGTATTTT. It is translated as CASNGRGSTDTQYF.

The J gene is TRBJ1-6, the V gene TRBV5-4; TRBD1 is a possible D gene (5 bases). V lost 4 bases and J 8 bases, leaving 16 bases between the germline ends. Germline V gene data show CDR1 as SGHNT and CDR2 as YYREEE (reference sequence). The length of the CDR3 is 15 residues. As DNA, the CDR3 is TGTGCCAGCAGCCCGGCAGGAGACAGCTATTCACCCCTCCACTTT. Its protein product is CASSPAGDSYSPLHF. The full variable domain, completed using reference TRBV5-4 and TRBJ1-6, is ETGVTQSPTHLIKTRGQQVTLRCSSQSGHNTVSWYQQALGQGPQFIFQYYREEENGRGNFPPRFSGLQFPNYSSELNVNALELDDSALYLCASSPAGDSYSPLHFGNGTRLTVT.

The genes are TRBV5-1 and TRBJ2-1; D not resolved. Trimming cost V 4 bases and J 0 bases, with 11 bases left between them. The CDR3 sequence is 15 residues long. Germline V lookup: CDR1 SGHRS, CDR2 YFSETQ. In DNA form, the CDR3 reads TGCGCCAGCAGCGGAGCAGCTATCTCCTACAATGAGCAGTTCTTC. Translating it yields CASSGAAISYNEQFF.

The chain combines TRBV7-6 with TRBJ2-1, with D hard to call. V was clipped by 5 bases and J by 6 bases, with 17 bases between them. The CDR3 is 15 residues long. Germline V CDR1 and CDR2: SGHVS, FNYEAQ. Written as DNA, the CDR3 is TGTGCCAGCAGCCTGAGCTTAGCAAGGGTCAATGAGCAGTTCTTC. Encoded protein: CASSLSLARVNEQFF.